Below are 19 T cell receptor beta chains sequenced from a single sample in a study of PD-1 blockade in classical Hodgkin lymphoma. TCRdb's copy holds only in-frame clones and misses some; the assay was immunoSEQ multiplex PCR. The sample gives around 20,000 clones, 75% to 85% of which show up once; 22% is in the top ten. Time point meaning: cycle 4 day 1 (C4D1), after more than five weeks of nivolumab. No patient escaped relapse after autologous stem cell transplantation, and brentuximab vedotin exposure varied. Sequencing was performed on peripheral blood mononuclear cells (PBMCs), taken before the fourth cycle of nivolumab. These receptors all stem from a human donor with classical Hodgkin lymphoma.

CDR3 sequence: CSVRDSRNTGELFF. The CDR3 DNA sequence: TGCAGCGTTCGGGACAGCCGGAACACCGGGGAGCTGTTTTTT. The J gene is TRBJ2-2, the V gene TRBV29-1; 7 bases are shared with TRBD1. CDR1 SQVTM and CDR2 ANQGSEA come from the germline V gene. The trim removed 5 bases at V and 1 base at J, leaving 4 bases unmatched. The CDR3 runs 14 residues.

The chain links TRBV2 to TRBJ2-3; D tentatively reads TRBD1 or TRBD2 (5 bases each). The CDR3 runs to 15 residues. Germline assignment: CDR1 SNHLY and CDR2 FYNNEI. Trimming shortened V by 8 bases and J by 2 bases, and 17 bases separated the two germline ends. CDR3 nucleotide sequence: TGTGCCAGCGGCCTACCGAGAGGGGCCACAGATACGCAGTATTTT. Translating gives CASGLPRGATDTQYF.

This clone was observed once. This chain joins TRBV7-9 and TRBJ1-2; D is unresolved. CDR1 SEHNR and CDR2 FQNEAQ come from the germline V gene (reference sequence). V lost 9 bases and J lost 1, with 15 bases in between. CDR3 length: 14 residues. The CDR3 DNA reads TGTGCCAGTAAAATGTTGGGGATTAACTATGGCTACACCTTC. Translated, it gives CASKMLGINYGYTF.

This chain joins TRBV7-2 and TRBJ1-3, with TRBD1 as a possible D gene (6 bases). The germline CDR1 and CDR2 sequences are SGHTA and FQGNSA. V shed 7 bases and J shed 0 bases, with 13 bases lying between them. This CDR3 has 15 residues. As DNA, the CDR3 is TGTGCCAGCACCCCACGGGGGGCCTCTGGAAACACCATATATTTT. Its translation is CASTPRGASGNTIYF.

The chain couples TRBV5-6 to TRBJ2-3, with TRBD1 matching over 9 bases. Trimming at V came to 4 bases and at J to 2 bases, leaving 2 bases not matched to a gene. Germline V lookup: CDR1 SGHDT, CDR2 YYEEEE. The CDR3 has 14 residues. The CDR3 coding sequence is TGTGCCAGCAGCACACAGGGGGCCACAGATACGCAGTATTTT. It codes for CASSTQGATDTQYF.

CDR3 amino acids: CASAPSGIEANEQFF. The CDR3 DNA is TGCGCCAGCGCTCCTAGCGGGATAGAGGCCAATGAGCAGTTCTTC. This rearrangement joins TRBV10-1 to TRBJ2-1; 9 bases fit TRBD2. The CDR3 runs 15 residues. After removal of 8 bases from V and 6 bases from J, the junction contained 11 bases not matched to a gene. Per germline, CDR1 WNHNN and CDR2 SYGVQD (reference sequence).

This rearrangement joins TRBV19 to TRBJ1-5; 9 bases agree with TRBD1. V was clipped by 4 bases and J by 5 bases; unmatched bases: 6. The CDR3 consists of 15 residues. CDR1 is LNHDA, CDR2 SQIVND, per germline (reference sequence). The CDR3 DNA reads as TGTGCCAGTAGTAAGGACAGGGGCGGAGATCAGCCCCAGCATTTT. The encoded protein is CASSKDRGGDQPQHF. Combining the CDR3 with reference TRBV19 and TRBJ1-5 gives the whole variable domain DGGITQSPKYLFRKEGQNVTLSCEQNLNHDAMYWYRQDPGQGLRLIYYSQIVNDFQKGDIAEGYSVSREKKESFPLTVTSAQKNPTAFYLCASSKDRGGDQPQHFGDGTRLSIL.

The chain carries TRBV28 and TRBJ1-3; a weak D match, TRBD1 (5 bases). Trimming pared 2 bases from V and 0 bases from J, leaving 17 bases between. CDR1 MDHEN and CDR2 SYDVKM come from the germline V gene. The CDR3 runs to 18 residues. The CDR3 loop reads CASSLRTREKSSGNTIYF. The CDR3 bases are TGTGCCAGCAGTTTACGGACCAGGGAAAAAAGCTCTGGAAACACCATATATTTT.

This chain joins TRBV19 and TRBJ1-2, with D possibly being TRBD1 (5 bases). The length of the CDR3 is 15 residues. V was shortened by 7 bases and J by 8 bases, with 23 bases between the two germline ends. Germline V gives CDR1 LNHDA, CDR2 SQIVND (reference sequence). The CDR3 is CASILTVSSSWGYTF. The CDR3 DNA is TGTGCCAGTATTTTGACAGTCTCTTCTTCCTGGGGCTACACCTTC. The complete variable domain, with remaining parts taken from reference TRBV19 and TRBJ1-2, reads DGGITQSPKYLFRKEGQNVTLSCEQNLNHDAMYWYRQDPGQGLRLIYYSQIVNDFQKGDIAEGYSVSREKKESFPLTVTSAQKNPTAFYLCASILTVSSSWGYTFGSGTRLTVV.

In this sample, this clone turned up a few times. V usage is TRBV12-5 and J usage is TRBJ1-2; TRBD1 agrees at 7 bases. This CDR3 comprises 14 residues. Germline V gene data show CDR1 as LGHNT and CDR2 as FRNRAP. After removal of 1 base from V and 7 bases from J, the junction contained 6 bases not matched to a gene. The CDR3 region is CASGLGRGVSGYTF. CDR3 nucleotide sequence: TGTGCTAGTGGTTTGGGCAGGGGGGTCAGTGGCTACACCTTC.

The genes are TRBV29-1 and TRBJ2-2; TRBD2 agrees at 9 bases. Germline CDR1 reads SQVTM; CDR2 reads ANQGSEA. With 5 bases clipped from V and 1 base from J, the junction kept 8 bases outside the gene matches. This CDR3 spans 16 amino acids. The CDR3, as DNA: TGCAGCGTTCTGTTTAGCGGGAGTCGGAACACCGGGGAGCTGTTTTTT. It is translated as CSVLFSGSRNTGELFF.

This chain connects TRBV7-9 to TRBJ2-1; TRBD1 or TRBD2 may be the D gene (5 bases each). Germline CDR1 SEHNR, CDR2 FQNEAQ (reference sequence). Trimming cost V 7 bases and J 4 bases, with 14 bases left between them. This CDR3 has 14 amino acids. The CDR3 loop is CASTRASYYNEQFF. CDR3 DNA: TGTGCCAGCACCAGGGCTAGCTATTACAATGAGCAGTTCTTC. Full variable domain (outside the CDR3, taken from reference TRBV7-9 and TRBJ2-1): DTGVSQNPRHKITKRGQNVTFRCDPISEHNRLYWYRQTLGQGPEFLTYFQNEAQLEKSRLLSDRFSAERPKGSFSTLEIQRTEQGDSAMYLCASTRASYYNEQFFGPGTRLTVL.

This chain links TRBV18 with TRBJ2-6; weak D call: TRBD1 (6 bases). Germline values: CDR1 KGHSH, CDR2 LQKENI. The CDR3 extends over 17 amino acids. V was trimmed by 3 bases and J by 0 bases, leaving 12 bases between them. The CDR3 region is CASSPPGQNSGANVLTF. The DNA for the CDR3 is TGTGCCAGCTCACCCCCGGGACAAAACTCTGGGGCCAACGTCCTGACTTTC.

J is TRBJ2-1 and V is TRBV6-4, with a possible D match to TRBD2 (5 bases). The V end lost 4 bases, the J end lost 10 bases, and 23 bases lay between the germline ends. Germline CDR1 MRHNA, CDR2 SNTAGT. The CDR3 is 16 residues long. CDR3 bases: TGTGCCAGCAGTGTATTGGGCGGGTCGGGCCACCAGGAGCAGTTCTTC. Amino acid sequence: CASSVLGGSGHQEQFF.

The chain carries TRBV6-1 and TRBJ2-6; D not certain. The V end lost 7 bases, the J end lost 4 bases, and 11 bases lay between the germline ends. There are 14 residues in the CDR3. The germline V gene has CDR1 MNHNS and CDR2 SASEGT. The CDR3 coding sequence is TGTGCCAGCATCAAGCCCCTGGGGGCCAACGTCCTGACTTTC. Translating gives CASIKPLGANVLTF.

The CDR3 reads CASSLAPGPLNEQFF. CDR3 sequence (DNA): TGTGCCAGCAGCTTAGCTCCAGGGCCTTTAAATGAGCAGTTCTTC. This chain links TRBV7-2 with TRBJ2-1; D may be TRBD1 (5 bases). With 0 bases removed from V and 7 bases from J, the gap between germline ends came to 13 bases. CDR1 and CDR2 (germline): SGHTA, FQGNSA. This CDR3 region has 15 residues. Together with reference TRBV7-2 and TRBJ2-1, the CDR3 gives the full variable domain: GAGVSQSPSNKVTEKGKDVELRCDPISGHTALYWYRQSLGQGLEFLIYFQGNSAPDKSGLPSDRFSAERTGGSVSTLTIQRTQQEDSAVYLCASSLAPGPLNEQFFGPGTRLTVL.

The gene calls are TRBV20-1 and TRBJ1-1; D call uncertain. The CDR3 covers 11 residues. In germline, CDR1 is DFQATT, CDR2 SNEGSKA (reference sequence). V was trimmed by 5 bases and J by 1 base, leaving 5 bases between them. CDR3 DNA sequence: TGCAGTGCTTCGGGGAACACTGAAGCTTTCTTT. This gives the protein CSASGNTEAFF.

V usage is TRBV11-2 and J usage is TRBJ2-7; D is perhaps TRBD2 (5 bases). The CDR3 covers 14 residues. CDR1 and CDR2 (germline): SGHAT, FQNNGV. Trimming left V 1 base short and J 6 bases short, with 13 bases between. This CDR3 reads CASSLVREYGEQYF. In DNA form, the CDR3 reads TGTGCCAGCAGCTTAGTGAGGGAGTACGGCGAGCAGTACTTC. The full variable domain, rest sourced from reference TRBV11-2 and TRBJ2-7, is EAGVAQSPRYKIIEKRQSVAFWCNPISGHATLYWYQQILGQGPKLLIQFQNNGVVDDSQLPKDRFSAERLKGVDSTLKIQPAKLEDSAVYLCASSLVREYGEQYFGPGTRLTVT.

The V call is TRBV7-2, the J call TRBJ1-6; TRBD1 might be the D (6 bases). The V gene's germline CDR1 is SGHTA and CDR2 FQGNSA. V lost 5 bases and J 3 bases, leaving 14 bases between the germline ends. The CDR3 is 16 amino acids. The CDR3 DNA sequence: TGTGCCAGCAGCCTACAACAGGGCCTCTATAATTCACCCCTCCACTTT. Its protein product is CASSLQQGLYNSPLHF.